This T cell receptor (beta chain) came from a study of T cell responses to AZD1222 COVID-19 vaccine. As regards this clone: Its target is not known.

The table came from immunoSEQ multiplex PCR; TCRdb's copy has only in-frame clones and leaves some out. The sample has approximately 50,000 clones; 86% are singletons. The CDR3 has 16 amino acids. Trimming shortened V by 5 bases and J by 4 bases, and 15 bases separated the two germline ends. The germline V gene encodes CDR1 MDHEN and CDR2 SYDVKM. Study-wide results and limits: The repertoires were collected only after the peak T cell response.

The TCR comes from an adult who received the AZD1222 COVID-19 vaccine. Source: peripheral blood, taken 28 days after the second AZD1222 dose. The chain uses TRBV28 and TRBJ2-6; a weak D match, TRBD1 (5 bases). This CDR3 is CASSLIGHLGANVLTF. The CDR3 DNA sequence: TGTGCCAGCAGTCTTATAGGACATCTGGGGGCCAACGTCCTGACTTTC.